This T cell receptor (beta chain) is from a study of blood T cell repertoires in COVID-19. On the study more broadly: From the United States, Italy and Spain came samples of acute and convalescent COVID-19. Sources were T cells, B-cell-depleted T cells, or PBMCs; the material itself was cDNA or gDNA.

TCRdb's copy holds only in-frame clones and misses some; the assay was immunoSEQ multiplex PCR. Seen here are 150,000 to 200,000 clones, roughly 85% observed once, and the top ten hold roughly 21%. CDR1 SGHTA and CDR2 FQGNSA come from the germline V gene. The CDR3 is 15 amino acids. The V gene end was trimmed by 3 bases and the J gene end by 4 bases; junction bases not matched to a gene: 5. The V gene is TRBV7-2, the J gene TRBJ2-2, with 7 bases aligning to TRBD2. The TCR originated in a man between 60 and 70 years old with active or convalescent COVID-19. Sequencing was carried out using peripheral blood. As DNA, the CDR3 is TGTGCCAGCAGCTTCCCTGCTAGCGGCACCGGGGAGCTGTTTTTT. Residues: CASSFPASGTGELFF.